A selection of T cell receptor beta chains follows, all from one sample in a study of CXCR3-negative and CXCR3-positive naive CD8 T cells. No DNA is given; TCRdb re-called the 5' RACE reads and lists each CDR3 protein once. The sample has about 62,000 distinct CDR3 sequences, and its top ten clones hold 4.3%. Sequencing input: naive CXCR3- CD8+ T cells from blood. These receptors were taken from a human donor in good health. Some clones in this sample may be carry-over from other donors' samples. Both conserved end residues are part of each CDR3.

CDR3aa: CASSQVEYEQFF
v_gene: TRBV14
j_gene: TRBJ2-1
len: 12

CDR3aa: CSARKGDQLAGQETQYF
v_gene: TRBV20-1
j_gene: TRBJ2-5
len: 17

CDR3aa: CASSQGEAYEQYF
v_gene: TRBV4-2
j_gene: TRBJ2-7
len: 13

CDR3aa: CASSYSTGWAVDTQYF
v_gene: TRBV6-5
j_gene: TRBJ2-3
len: 16

CDR3aa: CSVAGGDPEAFF
v_gene: TRBV29-1
j_gene: TRBJ1-1
len: 12

CDR3aa: CASSYSLYEQYF
v_gene: TRBV6-2/TRBV6-3
j_gene: TRBJ2-7
len: 12

CDR3aa: CASSWEYPTGELFF
v_gene: TRBV6-2/TRBV6-3
j_gene: TRBJ2-2
len: 14

CDR3aa: CASSLVGTEAFF
v_gene: TRBV6-5
j_gene: TRBJ1-1
len: 12

CDR3aa: CASSAWTGGDSPLHF
v_gene: TRBV9
j_gene: TRBJ1-6
len: 15

CDR3aa: CSANTGRQETQYF
v_gene: TRBV20-1
j_gene: TRBJ2-5
len: 13

CDR3aa: CASRDLESEETQYF
v_gene: TRBV2
j_gene: TRBJ2-5
len: 14

CDR3aa: CASSHPPGRGGPMEQYF
v_gene: TRBV7-9
j_gene: TRBJ2-7
len: 17

CDR3aa: CASGASIGTGNLDTQYF
v_gene: TRBV12-5
j_gene: TRBJ2-3
len: 17

CDR3aa: CASRSAGDYEQYF
v_gene: TRBV12-3/TRBV12-4
j_gene: TRBJ2-7
len: 13

CDR3aa: CASSLGQANTEAFF
v_gene: TRBV7-6
j_gene: TRBJ1-1
len: 14

CDR3aa: CSVESGGLGTEAFF
v_gene: TRBV29-1
j_gene: TRBJ1-1
len: 14

CDR3aa: CSARATLMITDTQYF
v_gene: TRBV20-1
j_gene: TRBJ2-3
len: 15

CDR3aa: CASSQDPQGVGMNTEAFF
v_gene: TRBV4-1
j_gene: TRBJ1-1
len: 18

CDR3aa: CSVEEGNTGELFF
v_gene: TRBV29-1
j_gene: TRBJ2-2
len: 13

CDR3aa: CASSPRESEEGNEQFF
v_gene: TRBV7-6
j_gene: TRBJ2-1
len: 16

CDR3aa: CASSFEGDGNQPQHF
v_gene: TRBV5-1
j_gene: TRBJ1-5
len: 15

CDR3aa: CSHTGQGYNEQFF
v_gene: TRBV29-1
j_gene: TRBJ2-1
len: 13

CDR3aa: CAWSPVKNYGYTF
v_gene: TRBV30
j_gene: TRBJ1-2
len: 13

CDR3aa: CASSAEQIFRAAAFF
v_gene: TRBV7-2
j_gene: TRBJ1-1
len: 15

CDR3aa: CSVKNWVSIVTDTQYF
v_gene: TRBV29-1
j_gene: TRBJ2-3
len: 16

CDR3aa: CASSPHGGPGNEQFF
v_gene: TRBV7-3
j_gene: TRBJ2-1
len: 15

CDR3aa: CASSSLTGGYEQYF
v_gene: TRBV7-8
j_gene: TRBJ2-7
len: 14

CDR3aa: CASSLVGTEVGEQYF
v_gene: TRBV5-1
j_gene: TRBJ2-7
len: 15

CDR3aa: CASSGTGQWNEQFF
v_gene: TRBV11-3
j_gene: TRBJ2-1
len: 14

CDR3aa: CASSYPRGEAKNIQYF
v_gene: TRBV28
j_gene: TRBJ2-4
len: 16

CDR3aa: CASRVTGELFF
v_gene: TRBV19
j_gene: TRBJ2-2
len: 11

CDR3aa: CASSSRTGYHQETQYF
v_gene: TRBV27
j_gene: TRBJ2-5
len: 16

CDR3aa: CASIQGARSKETQYF
v_gene: TRBV28
j_gene: TRBJ2-5
len: 15

CDR3aa: CASGGWGEQFF
v_gene: TRBV25-1
j_gene: TRBJ2-1
len: 11

CDR3aa: CASSYELQGPINYGYTF
v_gene: TRBV6-6
j_gene: TRBJ1-2
len: 17

CDR3aa: CASSQSGPGGPRDEQYF
v_gene: TRBV23-1
j_gene: TRBJ2-7
len: 17

CDR3aa: CASQPPQLANTEAFF
v_gene: TRBV6-2/TRBV6-3
j_gene: TRBJ1-1
len: 15

CDR3aa: CASSFRTVVHEQYF
v_gene: TRBV28
j_gene: TRBJ2-7
len: 14

CDR3aa: CASSLTADKNTEAFF
v_gene: TRBV7-3
j_gene: TRBJ1-1
len: 15

CDR3aa: CSASSGSYNEQFF
v_gene: TRBV20-1
j_gene: TRBJ2-1
len: 13

CDR3aa: CSASGMDFYEQYF
v_gene: TRBV20-1
j_gene: TRBJ2-7
len: 13

CDR3aa: CASSLGGLASDGYTF
v_gene: TRBV7-8
j_gene: TRBJ1-2
len: 15

CDR3aa: CASSLVHGYEQYF
v_gene: TRBV7-2
j_gene: TRBJ2-7
len: 13

CDR3aa: CASSQDPLGADPNYGYTF
v_gene: TRBV4-1
j_gene: TRBJ1-2
len: 18

CDR3aa: CASSQEDATGYNEQFF
v_gene: TRBV4-2
j_gene: TRBJ2-1
len: 16